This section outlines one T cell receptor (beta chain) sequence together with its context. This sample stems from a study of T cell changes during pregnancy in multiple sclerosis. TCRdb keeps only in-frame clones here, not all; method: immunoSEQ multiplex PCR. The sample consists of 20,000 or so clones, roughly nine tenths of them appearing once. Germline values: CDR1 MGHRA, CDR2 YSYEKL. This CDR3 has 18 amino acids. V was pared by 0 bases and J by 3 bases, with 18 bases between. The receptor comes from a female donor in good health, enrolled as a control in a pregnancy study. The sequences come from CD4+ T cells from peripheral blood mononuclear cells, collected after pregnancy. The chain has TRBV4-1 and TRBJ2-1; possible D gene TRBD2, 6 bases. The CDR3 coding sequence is TGCGCCAGCAGCCAAGATGCCCCCCGACTAGTCGGCTACAATGAGCAGTTCTTC. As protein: CASSQDAPRLVGYNEQFF.